A selection of T cell receptor beta chains follows, all from one sample in a study of shared clonotypes between healthy human individuals. The assay was immunoSEQ multiplex PCR, and TCRdb's table has in-frame clones only and misses some. The sample consists of fewer than 850,000 clones, about 96% of them appearing once. The sample taken for sequencing was naive CD8+ T cells sorted from blood. These receptors were taken from a young man in good health. The CDR3 runs from the conserved cysteine through the conserved F or W. Each record gives: D gene, J gene, clone size, V gene, CDR3 DNA, CDR3 protein. A D gene is named only where the DNA matches it firmly. A row's size may be missing; if present it is once, few, many or a size class.

d_gene: TRBD2; j_gene: TRBJ2-7; abundance: NA; v_gene: TRBV5-4; CDR3nt: TGTGCCAGCAGCCCCGGGAGGGGGGAGGCGGGAGGGTACGAGCAGTACTTC; CDR3aa: CASSPGRGEAGGYEQYF
d_gene: NA; j_gene: TRBJ1-2; abundance: once; v_gene: TRBV4-2; CDR3nt: TGTGCCAGCAGCCAAGATTTGGCAGGAGGTGGCTACACCTTC; CDR3aa: CASSQDLAGGGYTF
d_gene: NA; j_gene: TRBJ2-1; abundance: NA; v_gene: TRBV7-9; CDR3nt: TGTGCCAGCAGCTTAGTCGGCGGAACCCACAATGAGCAGTTCTTC; CDR3aa: CASSLVGGTHNEQFF
d_gene: NA; j_gene: TRBJ1-2; abundance: NA; v_gene: TRBV4-3; CDR3nt: TGCGCCAGCAGCCAAGATCGGGCAGGCCTCTATGGCTACACCTTC; CDR3aa: CASSQDRAGLYGYTF
d_gene: NA; j_gene: TRBJ2-7; abundance: NA; v_gene: TRBV14; CDR3nt: TGTGCCAGCAGCCAAGGTCCAGAGGGACTCTACGAGCAGTACTTC; CDR3aa: CASSQGPEGLYEQYF
d_gene: NA; j_gene: TRBJ2-5; abundance: once; v_gene: TRBV29-1; CDR3nt: TGCAGCGTGTGGACCGGCAACGGACAAGAGACCCAGTACTTC; CDR3aa: CSVWTGNGQETQYF
d_gene: NA; j_gene: TRBJ2-1; abundance: NA; v_gene: TRBV19; CDR3nt: TGTGCCAGTACCGCAGACAGGAATGTCTACAATGAGCAGTTCTTC; CDR3aa: CASTADRNVYNEQFF
d_gene: NA; j_gene: TRBJ2-7; abundance: once; v_gene: TRBV6-1; CDR3nt: TGTGCCAGCAGTGAAGTAGGCAGGGGGGTCGAGCAGTACTTC; CDR3aa: CASSEVGRGVEQYF
d_gene: TRBD2; j_gene: TRBJ2-3; abundance: NA; v_gene: TRBV11-3; CDR3nt: TGTGCCAGCAGCCCCGGCGGATATCTAGCGGGAGTTCGGGGCACAGATACGCAGTATTTT; CDR3aa: CASSPGGYLAGVRGTDTQYF
d_gene: NA; j_gene: TRBJ1-6; abundance: NA; v_gene: TRBV5-5; CDR3nt: TGTGCCAGCAGCTTGGATACTCAGCCTTTCAATTCACCCCTCCACTTT; CDR3aa: CASSLDTQPFNSPLHF
d_gene: NA; j_gene: TRBJ2-7; abundance: NA; v_gene: TRBV18; CDR3nt: TGTGCCAGCTCACCGACAGAGATTTACTACGAGCAGTACTTC; CDR3aa: CASSPTEIYYEQYF